This TCR beta chain was sequenced in a study of blood T cell repertoires in COVID-19 (dated by TCRdb to 2018 to 2021). Some background on the complete study: Collaborator samples came from the United States, Italy and Spain and covered acute and convalescent phases of COVID-19. The material from the prospective study consisted of cDNA or gDNA derived from T cells, B-cell-depleted T cells, or PBMCs. Deeply sampled blood TCRbeta repertoires from subjects exposed to, actively infected with, or recovered from COVID-19 were included in the dataset. The repertoires were released in a freely available public database meant as a resource for research on the immune response to SARS-CoV-2. Samples were obtained from the ongoing ImmuneRACE study (first 160 participants) and from about 1,300 subjects provided by 6 global collaborators. Sample metadata almost always included a de-identified subject ID, COVID-19 status, age in years and sex. Where available, HLA class I and class II types were obtained from metadata supplied by the sample provider rather than from assay-based typing. General findings and caveats noted by the study authors: The amount of clinical and demographic metadata varied by source and participant and was provided uncurated.

A remark on this clone: This clone's antigen is unknown. No much larger clone is present one base from it, and per-base qualities are unavailable.

One collaborating source in Seattle enrolled patients while the patients were actively infected and followed the patients over time throughout the course of disease. Collaborating institutions collected whole blood in K2EDTA tubes following their own protocols. For TCRbeta analysis, collaborator samples were shipped as frozen whole blood, as isolated PBMCs, or as DNA extracted from either sample type. TCRbeta CDR3 regions were amplified from genomic DNA using the immunoSEQ Assay, a bias-controlled multiplex PCR. Processing in the source paper ran as follows. The number of nucleated cells in each sample was estimated by amplification of reference gene primers within the assay. Sequence reads were collapsed and filtered to measure the absolute abundance of every unique TCRbeta CDR3 rearrangement. Productive Simpson clonality was computed per sample as the square root of Simpson's diversity index over productive rearrangements. TCRdb took over this immuneACCESS table, retaining in-frame rearrangements with V and J assigned. Such tables are incomplete; in checked studies, under half of the missing clones stem from an unresolved V gene, and the remainder is unexplained. V, J and clone size derive from that table, while D and trimming were established from the DNA sequence. Here the sample has around 180,000 clones; about 85% occur a single time. Of the sample, 5.5% to 8% falls within the top ten clones.

From cysteine to phenylalanine, the CDR3 is 15 amino acids long. Solely the CDR3 DNA is kept, with 45 bases framed from the first base. The CDR1 and CDR2 encoded by the germline V gene (reference sequence) are LNHDA and SQIVND. The V end gives up 2 bases and the J end 7 bases, leaving 9 bases in the junction not matched to a gene. Sequencing input: peripheral blood. The rearrangement combines TRBV19 with TRBJ1-2, and 8 bases in between align with TRBD1. This TCR was recovered from an elderly man with COVID-19, enrolled during active disease. The bases read TGTGCCAGTAGTATATTTCTGGGACAGGCGGGTGGCTACACCTTC. Its coded protein is CASSIFLGQAGGYTF.